The following is a T cell receptor beta chain sequence with its context. The source of the sample is a study of blood T cell repertoires in COVID-19. Sequenced by immunoSEQ multiplex PCR; TCRdb stores in-frame clones only, minus some. The sample has about 210,000 clones, more than 75% seen once. Trimming removed 4 bases from V and 2 bases from J, with 9 bases in between. Looked up from germline, CDR1 is SGHKS and CDR2 is YYEKEE (reference sequence). The CDR3 runs to 13 residues. The chain couples TRBV5-5 to TRBJ2-5; D unclear. This clonotype originated in a human donor in a cohort sampled during active COVID-19. Sequencing was performed on peripheral blood. CDR3 nucleotides: TGTGCCAGCAGCGCTGACACTCAAGAGACCCAGTACTTC. This encodes CASSADTQETQYF.